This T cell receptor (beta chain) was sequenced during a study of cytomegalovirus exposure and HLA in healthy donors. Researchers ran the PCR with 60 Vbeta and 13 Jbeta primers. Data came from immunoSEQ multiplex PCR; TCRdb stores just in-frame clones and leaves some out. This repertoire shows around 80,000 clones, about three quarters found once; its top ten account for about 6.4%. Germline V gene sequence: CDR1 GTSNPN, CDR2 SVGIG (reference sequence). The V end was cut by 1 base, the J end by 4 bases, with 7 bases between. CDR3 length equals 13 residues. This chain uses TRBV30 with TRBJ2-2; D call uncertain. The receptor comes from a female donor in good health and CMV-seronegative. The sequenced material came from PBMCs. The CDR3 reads CAWSDGSTGELFF. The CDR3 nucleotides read TGTGCCTGGAGTGACGGTTCCACCGGGGAGCTGTTTTTT.